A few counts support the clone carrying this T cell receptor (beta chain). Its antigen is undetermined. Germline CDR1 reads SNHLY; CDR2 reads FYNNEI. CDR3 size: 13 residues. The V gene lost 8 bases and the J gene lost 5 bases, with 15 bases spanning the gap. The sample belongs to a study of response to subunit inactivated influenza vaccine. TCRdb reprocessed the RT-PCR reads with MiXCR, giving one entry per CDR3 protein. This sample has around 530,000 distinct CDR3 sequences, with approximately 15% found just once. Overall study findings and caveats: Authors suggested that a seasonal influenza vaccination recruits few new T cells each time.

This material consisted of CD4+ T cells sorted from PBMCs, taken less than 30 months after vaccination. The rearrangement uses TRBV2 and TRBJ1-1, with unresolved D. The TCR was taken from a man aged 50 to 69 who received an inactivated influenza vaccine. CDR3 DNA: TGTGCCAGCTGTTATACGATAGGGACTGAAGCTTTCTTT. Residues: CASCYTIGTEAFF.